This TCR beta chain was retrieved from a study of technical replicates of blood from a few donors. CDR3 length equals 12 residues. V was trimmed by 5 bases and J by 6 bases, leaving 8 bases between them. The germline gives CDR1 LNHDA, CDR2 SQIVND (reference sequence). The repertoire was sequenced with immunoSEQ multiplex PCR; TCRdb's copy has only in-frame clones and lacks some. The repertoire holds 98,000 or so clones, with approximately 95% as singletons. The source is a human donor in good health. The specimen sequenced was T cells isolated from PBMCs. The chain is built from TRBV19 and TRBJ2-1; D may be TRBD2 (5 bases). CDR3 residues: CASSSDSNEQFF. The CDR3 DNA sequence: TGTGCCAGTAGTTCGGACTCCAATGAGCAGTTCTTC.